These 25 T cell receptor beta chains share one sample of origin, sequenced in a study of cytomegalovirus exposure and HLA in healthy donors. Vbeta (60) and Jbeta (13) primers were used in the PCR. Method: immunoSEQ multiplex PCR; TCRdb's copy keeps in-frame clones and lacks some. Among some 180,000 clones listed, around 81% were seen once. Sample: PBMCs. The source is a man under 40 in good health and CMV-seronegative.

V and J are TRBV7-7 and TRBJ2-5; 14 bases line up with TRBD2. V shed 4 bases and J 5 bases; nucleotides not matched to a gene: 6. The germline CDR1 and CDR2 sequences are SSHAT and FNYEAQ (reference sequence). This CDR3 region has 16 residues. The CDR3 region has the DNA TGTGCCAGCAGCTCCGGACTAGCGGGAGGCAGGGAGACCCAGTACTTC. Protein sequence: CASSSGLAGGRETQYF.

The chain employs TRBV28 and TRBJ1-1; TRBD1 is a possible D gene (6 bases). V lost 6 bases to trimming and J lost 10 bases, with 27 bases between them. The V gene's germline CDR1 is MDHEN and CDR2 SYDVKM. This CDR3 spans 16 amino acids. Written as DNA, the CDR3 is TGTGCCAGCAGCCTGTTGCCCGATGAACAGGCCAGGGGAGCTTTCTTT. It translates to CASSLLPDEQARGAFF.

A few counts support this clone. The genes are TRBV11-3 and TRBJ2-1; 10 bases agree with TRBD1. This CDR3 is 17 amino acids long. V lost 1 base and J lost 7; bases outside the gene matches: 10. CDR1 and CDR2 (germline): SGHNT, YENEEA. The CDR3 protein is CASSLGGGTGVLNEQFF. The CDR3 DNA follows: TGTGCCAGCAGCTTAGGGGGCGGGACAGGGGTCCTAAATGAGCAGTTCTTC.

The genes are TRBV6-4 and TRBJ2-3; D is possibly TRBD2 (7 bases). The V end was cut by 7 bases, the J end by 0 bases, with 20 bases between. The V gene's germline CDR1 is MRHNA and CDR2 SNTAGT. The CDR3 loop spans 17 amino acids. The CDR3 sequence: CASTPERGAGSTDTQYF. CDR3 nucleotides: TGTGCCAGCACCCCCGAACGGGGGGCTGGTAGCACAGATACGCAGTATTTT.

In this sample, this clone turned up a few times. This CDR3 reads CASSAGTRSGANVLTF. CDR3 in DNA: TGTGCCAGCAGTGCAGGTACCCGATCTGGGGCCAACGTCCTGACTTTC. V usage is TRBV6-4 and J usage is TRBJ2-6; D gene unclear. CDR1 is MRHNA, CDR2 SNTAGT, per germline. The V end was cut by 4 bases, the J end by 1 base, with 11 bases between. The CDR3 contains 16 residues.

J is TRBJ2-7 and V is TRBV28; 7 nucleotides line up with TRBD2. V shed 2 bases and J 5 bases; nucleotides not matched to a gene: 3. This CDR3 contains 13 residues. Germline V gene data show CDR1 as MDHEN and CDR2 as SYDVKM. The CDR3 loop is CASSLDGGNEQYF. CDR3 bases: TGTGCCAGCAGTTTAGACGGGGGGAACGAGCAGTACTTC. The whole variable domain, remainder taken from reference TRBV28 and TRBJ2-7, is DVKVTQSSRYLVKRTGEKVFLECVQDMDHENMFWYRQDPGLGLRLIYFSYDVKMKEKGDIPEGYSVSREKKERFSLILESASTNQTSMYLCASSLDGGNEQYFGPGTRLTVT.

This clone was observed a single time. CDR3 nucleotides: TGTGCCAGCAGTTACGGGACAGGATTCCACTACGAGCAGTACTTC. It translates to CASSYGTGFHYEQYF. The chain uses TRBV6-5 and TRBJ2-7; 8 nucleotides line up with TRBD1. There are 15 residues in the CDR3. Germline CDR1 is MNHEY and CDR2 is SVGAGI. With V trimmed by 2 bases and J by 3 bases, 6 bases remained unmatched.

The genes are TRBV4-2 and TRBJ2-7; D is possibly TRBD2 (5 bases). V was shortened by 0 bases and J by 1 base, with 10 bases between the two germline ends. In germline, CDR1 is LGHNA, CDR2 YNFKEQ. The CDR3 extends over 15 amino acids. CDR3 nucleotide sequence: TGTGCCAGCAGCCAAGACCCGGGGTCATCCTACGAGCAGTACTTC. The encoded protein is CASSQDPGSSYEQYF.

This rearrangement joins TRBV27 to TRBJ2-2, with D hard to call. V was shortened by 6 bases and J by 1 base, with 12 bases between the two germline ends. Germline V gene lookup returns CDR1 MNHEY and CDR2 SMNVEV (reference sequence). The CDR3 totals 15 residues. For the CDR3, the DNA is TGTGCCAGCAGCCGAACCCGACAGAACACCGGGGAGCTGTTTTTT. Translating gives CASSRTRQNTGELFF.

This sequence joins TRBV5-1 and TRBJ2-3; 8 bases align to TRBD1. Per the germline V gene, CDR1 is SGHRS and CDR2 is YFSETQ. The CDR3 length is 18 residues. Trimming cost V 4 bases and J 1 base; bases outside gene matches: 14. The CDR3 nucleotides read TGCGCCAGCAGCCCCGACAGGGGCCGGGGGCGTGGCACAGATACGCAGTATTTT. Translated, it gives CASSPDRGRGRGTDTQYF.

The rearrangement joins TRBV27 to TRBJ2-7, with a weak D call TRBD2 (5 bases). The V end was cut by 0 bases, the J end by 3 bases, with 9 bases between. The CDR3 spans 14 residues. Germline loops: CDR1 MNHEY, CDR2 SMNVEV (reference sequence). CDR3 nucleotide sequence: TGTGCCAGCAGTTTATCGGCTAGCAGCTACGAGCAGTACTTC. Translated: CASSLSASSYEQYF.

This clone occurred once. The J gene is TRBJ2-5, the V gene TRBV10-3; D call uncertain. The CDR3 sequence is 9 residues long. The V end lost 11 bases, the J end lost 4 bases, and 5 bases lay between the germline ends. Germline V gene data show CDR1 as ENHRY and CDR2 as SYGVKD. The CDR3 nucleotides are TGTGCCCCCGGAGAGACCCAGTACTTC. Translation: CAPGETQYF.

The chain combines TRBV7-9 with TRBJ2-3; D is unclear. Trimming pared 6 bases from V and 5 bases from J, leaving 6 bases between. Germline V lookup: CDR1 SEHNR, CDR2 FQNEAQ (reference sequence). The CDR3 length is 11 residues. CDR3 sequence (DNA): TGTGCCAGCAGTTCGTTAGATACGCAGTATTTT. Protein: CASSSLDTQYF.

For this clone: This CDR3 is also generated by other DNA sequences in the sample. The chain uses TRBV28 and TRBJ2-7; D is undetermined. Germline CDR1 reads MDHEN; CDR2 reads SYDVKM. Trimming took 5 bases from V and 0 from J, leaving 5 bases between them. This CDR3 contains 12 residues. This CDR3 reads CASSLSSYEQYF. In DNA, the CDR3 is TGTGCCAGCAGTCTGAGCTCCTACGAGCAGTACTTC.

The chain employs TRBV5-6 and TRBJ2-5, with a tentative D call TRBD1 (6 bases). The last part of the DNA fits TRBJ2-7 better; the J call may be wrong. CDR1 is SGHDT, CDR2 YYEEEE, per germline. CDR3 length: 17 amino acids. CDR3 sequence reads: CASSSYGQHQGSYEQYF. The CDR3 region has the DNA TGTGCCAGCAGCTCGTATGGACAGCACCAAGGCTCCTACGAGCAGTACTTC.

The chain has TRBV19 and TRBJ2-1; 13 bases fit TRBD2. The CDR3 consists of 16 residues. Germline assignment: CDR1 LNHDA and CDR2 SQIVND (reference sequence). J gave up 9 bases and V 4 bases, and 9 bases lay outside the gene matches. In DNA form, the CDR3 reads TGTGCCAGTAGTAACCCCAGGACTAGCGGGAGACCTGAGCAGTTCTTC. Translated, it gives CASSNPRTSGRPEQFF.

The chain links TRBV5-4 to TRBJ1-2; maybe TRBD1 (6 bases). The V gene lost 0 bases and the J gene lost 8 bases, with 17 bases spanning the gap. The CDR3 sequence is 15 residues long. Germline values: CDR1 SGHNT, CDR2 YYREEE (reference sequence). The CDR3 DNA is TGTGCCAGCAGCTTGGAAGGGGGAAGCCTTAGGGGCTACACCTTC. Its protein is CASSLEGGSLRGYTF.

The chain couples TRBV29-1 to TRBJ1-2, with 11 bases matching TRBD1. V dropped 2 bases and J dropped 8; count of bases not matched to a gene: 4. This CDR3 comprises 13 residues. Germline V gives CDR1 SQVTM, CDR2 ANQGSEA. The CDR3: CSVERGQGDGYTF. In DNA, the CDR3 is TGCAGCGTTGAACGGGGACAGGGGGACGGCTACACCTTC.

The genes are TRBV29-1 and TRBJ2-1; 11 positions match TRBD2. The junction had 5 bases not matched to a gene; V was cut back by 7 bases and J by 3 bases. This CDR3 is 14 amino acids long. CDR1 SQVTM and CDR2 ANQGSEA come from the germline V gene. This CDR3 is CSAGTSGNYNEQFF. Here the CDR3 DNA reads TGCAGCGCCGGGACTAGCGGAAACTACAATGAGCAGTTCTTC.

J is TRBJ2-3 and V is TRBV5-1; D gene ambiguous. The V and J ends lost 5 bases and 1 base respectively, with 8 bases between them. The CDR3 has 13 residues. Per germline, CDR1 SGHRS and CDR2 YFSETQ. The CDR3 region is CASSVQGTDTQYF. Here the CDR3 DNA reads TGCGCCAGCAGTGTCCAGGGCACAGATACGCAGTATTTT.

The chain is built from TRBV15 and TRBJ2-1, with a weak D call TRBD2 (5 bases). The germline V gene encodes CDR1 LNHNV and CDR2 YYDKDF (reference sequence). This CDR3 region has 16 residues. Trimming shortened V by 0 bases and J by 1 base, and 10 bases separated the two germline ends. The CDR3 region is CATSRDLAESYNEQFF. The CDR3, as DNA: TGTGCCACCAGCAGAGATCTAGCAGAATCCTACAATGAGCAGTTCTTC.

The chain recombines TRBV6-5 with TRBJ2-5, with 9 bases lining up with TRBD1. Germline lookup yields CDR1 MNHEY and CDR2 SVGAGI. Trimming at V came to 5 bases and at J to 5 bases, leaving 9 bases not matched to a gene. The CDR3 is 15 residues long. The CDR3 DNA follows: TGTGCCAGCAGTGCGGACAGGGGTTGGAGGGAGACCCAGTACTTC. Translating gives CASSADRGWRETQYF.

The CDR3 protein is CASSPLAGGANVYEQFF. The CDR3 DNA reads as TGTGCCAGCTCCCCCCTTGCGGGAGGGGCGAACGTCTATGAGCAGTTCTTC. This rearrangement joins TRBV18 to TRBJ2-1; the match to TRBD2 covers 9 bases. The CDR3 runs to 17 residues. CDR1 is KGHSH, CDR2 LQKENI, per germline. After removal of 6 bases from V and 8 bases from J, the junction contained 17 bases not matched to a gene.

The chain carries TRBV7-9 and TRBJ2-5; TRBD1 aligns across 8 bases. CDR1 and CDR2 (germline): SEHNR, FQNEAQ (reference sequence). CDR3 length equals 15 residues. V dropped 5 bases and J dropped 6; count of bases not matched to a gene: 11. The DNA for the CDR3 is TGTGCCAGCAGCATCGACAGGGGCGTGGGGAAGACCCAGTACTTC. It yields the protein CASSIDRGVGKTQYF. The full variable domain, with the rest looked up from reference TRBV7-9 and TRBJ2-5, is DTGVSQNPRHKITKRGQNVTFRCDPISEHNRLYWYRQTLGQGPEFLTYFQNEAQLEKSRLLSDRFSAERPKGSFSTLEIQRTEQGDSAMYLCASSIDRGVGKTQYFGPGTRLLVL.

The chain couples TRBV6-1 to TRBJ2-5; D might be TRBD2 (7 bases). CDR1 is MNHNS, CDR2 SASEGT, per germline. The germline V and J ends were trimmed by 3 bases and 4 bases, with 15 bases remaining between them. CDR3 size: 15 residues. The CDR3 nucleotides read TGTGCCAGCAGTGAGGGGGGGGGCTCGGTAGAGACCCAGTACTTC. Encoded protein: CASSEGGGSVETQYF.